The 5 T cell receptor beta chains below come from one sample, sequenced in a study of blood T cell repertoires in COVID-19. Data came from immunoSEQ multiplex PCR; TCRdb stores just in-frame clones and leaves some out. The data contain around 300,000 clones, 85% to 90% of them singletons. Material: peripheral blood. The receptors shown here come from a woman in her 40s with COVID-19, enrolled during active disease.

This clone was picked up one time. The V and J genes are TRBV7-9 and TRBJ1-2; a weak D match, TRBD1 (6 bases). The ends were cut back, 3 bases at V and 5 bases at J, with 13 bases in the middle. The germline V gene has CDR1 SEHNR and CDR2 FQNEAQ (reference sequence). The CDR3 runs to 14 residues. CDR3 sequence reads: CASSFGQRHYGYTF. CDR3 DNA sequence: TGTGCCAGCAGCTTCGGACAGCGCCATTATGGCTACACCTTC.

Only one count was recorded for this clone. In DNA, the CDR3 is TGTGCCAGCAGTGCCACACCCCTGAACACTGAAGCTTTCTTT. Its translation: CASSATPLNTEAFF. The chain carries TRBV28 and TRBJ1-1; D call uncertain. CDR3 length: 14 amino acids. Trimming stripped 5 bases from V and 0 bases from J, with 10 bases between. In germline, CDR1 is MDHEN, CDR2 SYDVKM.

This chain uses TRBV11-2 with TRBJ1-1, with TRBD1 matching over 9 bases. CDR1 SGHAT and CDR2 FQNNGV come from the germline V gene. The CDR3 contains 14 residues. Trimming took 5 bases from V and 1 from J; bases not matched to a gene: 2. The CDR3, as DNA: TGTGCCAGCAGCGCGGACAGGGGGAACACTGAAGCTTTCTTT. This encodes CASSADRGNTEAFF.

The V call is TRBV4-3, the J call TRBJ2-7; TRBD1 agrees at 9 bases. The germline V gene has CDR1 LGHNA and CDR2 YSLEER. The CDR3 spans 16 residues. The V and J ends lost 1 base and 5 bases, in that order; junction bases with no gene match: 9. Written as DNA, the CDR3 is TGCGCCAGCAGCCAAGTCCCCGGGACAGGGTTGAACGAGCAGTACTTC. It codes for CASSQVPGTGLNEQYF.

This chain connects TRBV6-5 to TRBJ2-7; the match to TRBD1 covers 7 bases. The CDR3 has 14 amino acids. CDR1 and CDR2 from the germline V gene are MNHEY and SVGAGI. Trimming cost V 5 bases and J 1 base; bases outside gene matches: 5. The CDR3 DNA reads TGTGCCAGCAGTCCCCTGGGACAGTCCTACGAGCAGTACTTC. Encoded protein: CASSPLGQSYEQYF.